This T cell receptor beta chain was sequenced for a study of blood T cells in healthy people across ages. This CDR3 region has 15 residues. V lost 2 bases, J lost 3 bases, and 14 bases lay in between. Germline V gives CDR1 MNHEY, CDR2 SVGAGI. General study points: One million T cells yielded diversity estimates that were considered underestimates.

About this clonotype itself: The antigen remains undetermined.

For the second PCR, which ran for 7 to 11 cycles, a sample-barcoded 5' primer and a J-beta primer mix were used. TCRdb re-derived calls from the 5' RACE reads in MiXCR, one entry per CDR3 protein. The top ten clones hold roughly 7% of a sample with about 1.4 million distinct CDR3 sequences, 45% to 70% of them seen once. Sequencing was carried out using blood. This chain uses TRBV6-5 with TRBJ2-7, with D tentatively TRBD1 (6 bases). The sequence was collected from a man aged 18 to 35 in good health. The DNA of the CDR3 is TGTGCCAGCAGTTACGCCACAGGGTTGGTCTACGAGCAGTACTTC. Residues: CASSYATGLVYEQYF.